This is a list of T cell receptor beta chains from one sample in a study of cytomegalovirus exposure and HLA in healthy donors. TCRdb's table, derived via immunoSEQ multiplex PCR, lists solely in-frame clones and lacks some. The sample gives some 160,000 clones, 65% to 85% of which show up once; 1% to 1.5% is in the top ten. The source material was PBMCs. The source is a man aged 50-60 years in good health and CMV-seropositive. Both conserved end residues are part of each CDR3. D genes are given only for firm matches. Only part of the rows carry a size: once, few, many, or a class if the clone is expanded.

j_call clone_size d_call v_call cdr3_nt cdr3_aa
TRBJ2-1 NA TRBD2 TRBV11-2 TGTGCCAGCAGCTTAGGGGCGGGGGGCTACAATGAGCAGTTCTTC CASSLGAGGYNEQFF
TRBJ1-5 NA NA TRBV6-5 TGTGCCAGCGGGGATTCAGGGTATCAGCCCCAGCATTTT CASGDSGYQPQHF
TRBJ1-1 NA TRBD1 TRBV27 TGTGCCAGCAGTTTTAGACAGGGCCTCACTGAAGCTTTCTTT CASSFRQGLTEAFF
TRBJ2-7 NA TRBD2 TRBV6-5 TGTGCCAGCAGTTACGTCCGGGGGGCCTACGAGCAGTACTTC CASSYVRGAYEQYF
TRBJ1-5 NA NA TRBV29-1 TGCAGCGTTGGAGGTGGACAAAATCAGCCCCAGCATTTT CSVGGGQNQPQHF
TRBJ2-7 NA TRBD2 TRBV6-1 TGTGCCAGCAGTGAAATTTGGGTACACCAAGGCGGGGGAGAGCAGTACTTC CASSEIWVHQGGGEQYF
TRBJ1-4 NA NA TRBV2 TGTGCCAGCAGTGATAGCTCGGTCGGTGAAAAACTGTTTTTT CASSDSSVGEKLFF
TRBJ2-7 NA TRBD2 TRBV4-3 TGCGCCAGCAGCCCTCGACTAGCGAGCTACGAGCAGTACTTC CASSPRLASYEQYF
TRBJ2-2 NA NA TRBV25-1 TGTGCCAGCAGTGACTGGGACACCAACACCGGGGAGCTGTTTTTT CASSDWDTNTGELFF
TRBJ2-3 NA TRBD2 TRBV9 TGTGCCAGCAGCGTTTCGACTAGCGGGGGCCGGAGGGATACGCAGTATTTT CASSVSTSGGRRDTQYF
TRBJ2-1 once TRBD2 TRBV7-2 TGTGCCAGCAGCTTAACCTCAGCGGGAGAGCAGTTCTTC CASSLTSAGEQFF
TRBJ1-4 NA NA TRBV5-6 TGTGCCAGCAGCGTAACTCACAGGGAGAGTGAAAAACTGTTTTTT CASSVTHRESEKLFF
TRBJ1-1 once NA TRBV10-2 TGCGCCAGCAGTGACCTCGGAAGGGGAGGGGGTACGAACACTGAAGCTTTCTTT CASSDLGRGGGTNTEAFF
TRBJ2-2 NA NA TRBV14 TGTGTCAGCAGCCGAGCGACCACCGGGGAGCTGTTTTTT CVSSRATTGELFF
TRBJ1-1 few NA TRBV7-3 TGTGCCAGCAGCTCACCACGATCGGGGAACACTGAAGCTTTCTTT CASSSPRSGNTEAFF
TRBJ1-2 NA TRBD1 TRBV4-2 TGTGCCAGCAGCCAAGAGCGGACAGGGGGCTTCTATGGCTACACCTTC CASSQERTGGFYGYTF
TRBJ2-1 NA TRBD2 TRBV7-9 TGTGCCAGCAGCTCGGGGACTAGCGGTTACAATGAGCAGTTCTTC CASSSGTSGYNEQFF
TRBJ1-5 few TRBD1 TRBV28 TGTGCCAGCACCCCTAGACAGGGGACTCAGCCCCAGCATTTT CASTPRQGTQPQHF
TRBJ2-3 NA TRBD2 TRBV7-3 TGTGCCAGCAGCTTTCGGGGGCGGGGGGGCCAAGGAGATACGCAGTATTTT CASSFRGRGGQGDTQYF
TRBJ2-5 NA NA TRBV5-1 TGCGCCAGCAGCCCAGCCTTAGGGGCAGAGACCCAGTACTTC CASSPALGAETQYF
TRBJ1-4 NA NA TRBV10-3 TGTGCCATCAGTGACAGGGAGCCGGGGGCTAATGAAAAACTGTTTTTT CAISDREPGANEKLFF
TRBJ1-5 few NA TRBV10-2 TGCGCCAGCAGTGAGTCCCAGGGTAGTCATCAGCCCCAGCATTTT CASSESQGSHQPQHF
TRBJ1-5 NA TRBD1 TRBV18 TGTGCCAGCTCGCAACAGGGGAGCAATCAGCCCCAGCATTTT CASSQQGSNQPQHF
TRBJ1-2 NA NA TRBV7-9 TGTGCCAGCACCCCACTCCAGGGTCCTGGCTACACCTTC CASTPLQGPGYTF
TRBJ2-5 NA NA TRBV15 TGTGCCACCAGCAGAAACACAGGGTGGGGTATAGAGACCCAGTACTTC CATSRNTGWGIETQYF
TRBJ2-3 NA NA TRBV6-5 TGTGCCAGCTGCGAGGGCCGGGGAGATACGCAGTATTTT CASCEGRGDTQYF
TRBJ1-2 few TRBD1 TRBV25-1 TGTGCCAGCGGCGGACAGGGTGCTGGCTACACCTTC CASGGQGAGYTF
TRBJ1-5 NA NA TRBV6-1 TGTGCCAGCAGTGACCCGGGGGGTCAGCCCCAGCATTTT CASSDPGGQPQHF
TRBJ1-2 NA NA TRBV5-1 TGCGCCAGCAGCTTGGTTATAGGGGCTGGTGGCTACACCTTC CASSLVIGAGGYTF
TRBJ1-2 few NA TRBV4-1 TGCGCCAGCAGCCGCACAGGGATCGATGGCTACACCTTC CASSRTGIDGYTF
TRBJ2-1 few TRBD2 TRBV7-2 TGTGCCAGCAGCCGGACTAGCGGGGCGTACAATGAGCAGTTCTTC CASSRTSGAYNEQFF
TRBJ2-7 NA TRBD1 TRBV5-1 TGCGCCAGCAGCGAGGGGGACAGGGCCTACGAGCAGTACTTC CASSEGDRAYEQYF